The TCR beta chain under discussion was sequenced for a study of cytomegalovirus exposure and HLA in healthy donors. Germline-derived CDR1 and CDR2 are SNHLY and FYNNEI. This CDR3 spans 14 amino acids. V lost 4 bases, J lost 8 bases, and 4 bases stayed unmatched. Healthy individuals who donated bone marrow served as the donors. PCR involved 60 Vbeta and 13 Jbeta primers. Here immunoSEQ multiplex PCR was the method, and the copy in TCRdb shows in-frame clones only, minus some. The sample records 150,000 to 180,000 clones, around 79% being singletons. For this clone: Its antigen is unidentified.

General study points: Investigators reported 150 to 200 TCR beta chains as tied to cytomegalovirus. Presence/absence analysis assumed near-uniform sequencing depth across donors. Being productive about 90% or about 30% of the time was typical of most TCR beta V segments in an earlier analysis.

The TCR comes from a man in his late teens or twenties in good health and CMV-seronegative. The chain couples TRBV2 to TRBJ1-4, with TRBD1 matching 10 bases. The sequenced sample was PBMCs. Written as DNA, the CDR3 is TGTGCCAGCAGTGCCGACAGGGGGCGAGAAAAACTGTTTTTT. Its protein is CASSADRGREKLFF.